A single sample is the source of the 23 T cell receptor beta chains below, sequenced in a study of shared clonotypes between healthy human individuals. Method: immunoSEQ multiplex PCR; TCRdb's copy keeps in-frame clones and lacks some. The sample lists approximately 980,000 clones; 76% were seen once. Source material: memory CD4+ T cells sorted from blood. Described subset: CD45RA-negative fraction. The receptors shown here come from a man aged 18 to 35 in good health.

The chain combines TRBV11-2 with TRBJ2-7, with a possible D match to TRBD2 (6 bases). The CDR3 consists of 14 residues. The V end lost 10 bases, the J end lost 5 bases, and 21 bases lay between the germline ends. Germline assignment: CDR1 SGHAT and CDR2 FQNNGV. CDR3 protein: CATSMGGKTNEQYF. The CDR3 coding sequence is TGTGCCACCTCGATGGGGGGAAAGACTAACGAGCAGTACTTC.

The V gene is TRBV27, the J gene TRBJ1-6; D unclear. Germline CDR1 MNHEY, CDR2 SMNVEV (reference sequence). The V end was cut by 7 bases, the J end by 3 bases, with 13 bases between. The CDR3 length is 15 residues. Here the CDR3 DNA reads TGTGCCAGCACCTACAAAGGAAGCTATAATTCACCCCTCCACTTT. It translates to CASTYKGSYNSPLHF.

The J gene is TRBJ2-1, the V gene TRBV7-3; D possibly corresponds to TRBD1 (5 bases). CDR3 length equals 14 residues. Germline CDR1 SGHTA, CDR2 FQGTGA. Trimming stripped 2 bases from V and 9 bases from J, with 14 bases between. In nucleotides, the CDR3 is TGTGCCAGCAGCTTACTTGTCTCTAGGGGTGAGCAGTTCTTC. It translates to CASSLLVSRGEQFF.

The chain carries TRBV10-1 and TRBJ2-3; D gene unclear. This CDR3 has 13 residues. The V gene's germline CDR1 is WNHNN and CDR2 SYGVQD (reference sequence). Trimming stripped 4 bases from V and 11 bases from J, with 16 bases between. The CDR3 DNA is TGCGCCAGCAGTGTCGCGGACCGTCTCGGGCAGTATTTT. Translated, it gives CASSVADRLGQYF.

This chain joins TRBV6-6 and TRBJ2-3; 8 nucleotides line up with TRBD1. V lost 7 bases, J lost 2 bases, and 8 bases stayed unmatched. Germline-derived CDR1 and CDR2 are MNHNY and SVGAGI (reference sequence). The CDR3 totals 15 residues. The CDR3 sequence is CASTDRGRTTDTQYF. Written as DNA, the CDR3 is TGTGCCAGCACCGACAGGGGTCGTACCACAGATACGCAGTATTTT.

This clone was observed a handful of times. The identical CDR3 is also encoded by other nucleotide sequences in the sample. This chain links TRBV7-9 with TRBJ1-1, with D hard to call. Germline V gene sequence: CDR1 SEHNR, CDR2 FQNEAQ (reference sequence). V was cut by 1 base and J by 4 bases, with 1 base left in between. This CDR3 spans 11 amino acids. The CDR3 loop reads CASSLGTEAFF. CDR3 sequence (DNA): TGTGCCAGCAGCTTAGGCACTGAAGCTTTCTTT.

The chain employs TRBV11-1 and TRBJ2-5; D gene uncertain. CDR3 length equals 13 residues. The ends were cut back, 2 bases at V and 5 bases at J, with 9 bases in the middle. The germline V gene encodes CDR1 SGHAT and CDR2 FQDESV (reference sequence). The CDR3 DNA sequence: TGTGCCAGCAGCTTAAGCTCGTGGGAGACCCAGTACTTC. Residues: CASSLSSWETQYF.

Points on this clone: Other DNA sequences in the same sample also yield this CDR3. The genes are TRBV14 and TRBJ2-5; D ambiguous. CDR1 is SGHDN and CDR2 is FVKESK in the germline V gene. The V and J ends lost 1 base and 3 bases respectively, with 3 bases between them. The CDR3 is made up of 12 amino acids. CDR3 region: CASSQVEETQYF. In nucleotides, the CDR3 is TGTGCCAGCAGCCAAGTTGAAGAGACCCAGTACTTC.

V usage is TRBV18 and J usage is TRBJ2-5, with D uncertain. This CDR3 comprises 13 residues. Trimming removed 2 bases at V and 11 bases at J, with 15 bases between. The germline gives CDR1 KGHSH, CDR2 LQKENI. This chain's CDR3 is CASSPALRGEQYF. The DNA of the CDR3 is TGTGCCAGCTCACCAGCCCTGAGAGGTGAGCAGTACTTC. The complete variable domain, with remaining parts taken from reference TRBV18 and TRBJ2-5, reads NAGVMQNPRHLVRRRGQEARLRCSPMKGHSHVYWYRQLPEEGLKFMVYLQKENIIDESGMPKERFSAEFPKEGPSILRIQQVVRGDSAAYFCASSPALRGEQYFGPGTRLLVL.

The genes are TRBV5-1 and TRBJ2-3, with no clear D. The CDR3 totals 15 residues. V lost 3 bases and J lost 0, with 11 bases in between. Per germline, CDR1 SGHRS and CDR2 YFSETQ. Here the CDR3 reads CASSSYAASTDTQYF. The CDR3, as DNA: TGCGCCAGCAGCTCGTACGCCGCTAGCACAGATACGCAGTATTTT.

In its sample, this clone was seen once. The chain combines TRBV6-1 with TRBJ1-3; D perhaps matches TRBD1 (5 bases). CDR1 is MNHNS, CDR2 SASEGT, per germline. The CDR3 has 15 residues. Trimming shortened V by 4 bases and J by 3 bases, and 13 bases separated the two germline ends. The CDR3 DNA follows: TGTGCCAGCAGTGTAGATGGGGCAGGTGGAAACACCATATATTTT. Translating it yields CASSVDGAGGNTIYF.

The V and J genes are TRBV18 and TRBJ2-3; D is unresolved. This CDR3 has 14 amino acids. The V end lost 2 bases, the J end lost 3 bases, and 9 bases lay between the germline ends. The germline V gene has CDR1 KGHSH and CDR2 LQKENI. In DNA form, the CDR3 reads TGTGCCAGCTCACCATGGGGTCAGACAGATACGCAGTATTTT. This gives the protein CASSPWGQTDTQYF. The full variable domain, with the rest looked up from reference TRBV18 and TRBJ2-3, is NAGVMQNPRHLVRRRGQEARLRCSPMKGHSHVYWYRQLPEEGLKFMVYLQKENIIDESGMPKERFSAEFPKEGPSILRIQQVVRGDSAAYFCASSPWGQTDTQYFGPGTRLTVL.

The V gene is TRBV28, the J gene TRBJ1-5; 12 bases agree with TRBD1. Germline V CDR1 and CDR2: MDHEN, SYDVKM. The ends lost 6 bases at V and 2 bases at J; junction bases unmatched: 5. The CDR3 extends over 16 amino acids. In DNA form, the CDR3 reads TGTGCCAGCAGGGGACAGGGGGCGGGAGGCAATCAGCCCCAGCATTTT. It codes for CASRGQGAGGNQPQHF.

V gene TRBV7-2 combines with J gene TRBJ1-6; D might be TRBD1 (5 bases). V was clipped by 1 base and J by 6 bases, with 19 bases between them. The germline V gene has CDR1 SGHTA and CDR2 FQGNSA. This CDR3 region has 18 residues. CDR3 protein: CASSLGRVSGTGNSPLHF. The CDR3 nucleotides read TGTGCCAGCAGCTTAGGCAGGGTGTCGGGGACTGGTAATTCACCCCTCCACTTT.

This chain's CDR3 is CASSQWDRNTGELFF. In DNA, the CDR3 is TGTGCCAGCAGCCAATGGGACAGAAACACCGGGGAGCTGTTTTTT. The chain carries TRBV14 and TRBJ2-2, with TRBD1 identical over 7 bases. V trimming: 2 bases; J trimming: 2 bases; junction bases outside the gene matches: 2. CDR1 and CDR2 from the germline V gene are SGHDN and FVKESK. The CDR3 loop spans 15 amino acids.

This clone was counted a single time. This sequence joins TRBV27 and TRBJ1-2; possible D gene TRBD1, 5 bases. This CDR3 region has 13 residues. Trimming cost V 2 bases and J 4 bases, with 8 bases left between them. Germline CDR1 reads MNHEY; CDR2 reads SMNVEV (reference sequence). The CDR3 DNA reads TGTGCCAGCAGTTTAACAGGCTTCTATGGCTACACCTTC. This codes for CASSLTGFYGYTF.

The chain carries TRBV6-6 and TRBJ2-1, with 13 bases identical to TRBD2. CDR3 length: 15 residues. Trimming at V came to 5 bases and at J to 8 bases, leaving 6 bases not matched to a gene. Germline values: CDR1 MNHNY, CDR2 SVGAGI (reference sequence). The CDR3 reads CASSDGTSGKDEQFF. The CDR3 DNA is TGTGCCAGCAGTGACGGGACTAGCGGGAAGGATGAGCAGTTCTTC.

This chain joins TRBV6-6 and TRBJ1-3; possibly TRBD1 for D (5 bases). CDR1 is MNHNY, CDR2 SVGAGI, per germline (reference sequence). This CDR3 is built from 13 residues. Between the trimmed V and J ends, which lost 9 bases and 3 bases, there was a span of 12 bases. The CDR3 protein is CASGTTNGNTIYF. In DNA, the CDR3 is TGTGCCAGTGGGACCACTAATGGAAACACCATATATTTT.

In its sample, this clone was seen a few times. This specimen includes other DNA sequences encoding the same CDR3. The V call is TRBV9, the J call TRBJ1-1, with D unclear. V lost 1 base, J lost 1 base, and 5 bases lay in between. The CDR3 spans 13 residues. The V gene's germline CDR1 is SGDLS and CDR2 YYNGEE. The CDR3 nucleotides read TGTGCCAGCAGCGTATCAGGGAACACTGAAGCTTTCTTT. Amino acids: CASSVSGNTEAFF.

The rearrangement uses TRBV29-1 and TRBJ2-7; the D gene is possibly TRBD2 (5 bases). From germline, CDR1 is SQVTM and CDR2 ANQGSEA. Trimming pared 1 base from V and 6 bases from J, leaving 22 bases between. The CDR3 runs 16 residues. The chain's CDR3 is CSVEGGEGYSVGEQYF. In nucleotides, the CDR3 is TGCAGCGTTGAAGGGGGAGAGGGCTACTCAGTGGGCGAGCAGTACTTC.

J is TRBJ1-1 and V is TRBV18; the D is unclear. Per the germline V gene, CDR1 is KGHSH and CDR2 is LQKENI. This CDR3 comprises 12 residues. The V and J ends lost 4 bases and 8 bases respectively, with 11 bases between them. In DNA, the CDR3 is TGTGCCAGCTCACGGACCTTGTCCGAAGCTTTCTTT. Translated, it gives CASSRTLSEAFF.

This clone came up a few times. The J gene is TRBJ2-2, the V gene TRBV10-2; perhaps TRBD1 as D (6 bases). This CDR3 spans 13 amino acids. Trimming shortened V by 8 bases and J by 5 bases, and 12 bases separated the two germline ends. Germline V gene sequence: CDR1 WSHSY, CDR2 SAAADI. CDR3 in amino acids: CASSGGRTGELFF. The CDR3 coding sequence is TGCGCCAGCTCTGGGGGCCGAACCGGGGAGCTGTTTTTT.

A remark on this clone: This CDR3 is also generated by other DNA sequences in the sample. The V and J genes are TRBV6-1 and TRBJ1-6; TRBD1 agrees at 7 bases. This CDR3 is 15 amino acids long. CDR1 MNHNS and CDR2 SASEGT come from the germline V gene. Losses at the gene ends were 7 bases for V and 0 bases for J; bases not matched to a gene: 3. The CDR3 here is CASIEGASYNSPLHF. DNA of the CDR3: TGTGCCAGCATCGAGGGGGCCTCCTATAATTCACCCCTCCACTTT.